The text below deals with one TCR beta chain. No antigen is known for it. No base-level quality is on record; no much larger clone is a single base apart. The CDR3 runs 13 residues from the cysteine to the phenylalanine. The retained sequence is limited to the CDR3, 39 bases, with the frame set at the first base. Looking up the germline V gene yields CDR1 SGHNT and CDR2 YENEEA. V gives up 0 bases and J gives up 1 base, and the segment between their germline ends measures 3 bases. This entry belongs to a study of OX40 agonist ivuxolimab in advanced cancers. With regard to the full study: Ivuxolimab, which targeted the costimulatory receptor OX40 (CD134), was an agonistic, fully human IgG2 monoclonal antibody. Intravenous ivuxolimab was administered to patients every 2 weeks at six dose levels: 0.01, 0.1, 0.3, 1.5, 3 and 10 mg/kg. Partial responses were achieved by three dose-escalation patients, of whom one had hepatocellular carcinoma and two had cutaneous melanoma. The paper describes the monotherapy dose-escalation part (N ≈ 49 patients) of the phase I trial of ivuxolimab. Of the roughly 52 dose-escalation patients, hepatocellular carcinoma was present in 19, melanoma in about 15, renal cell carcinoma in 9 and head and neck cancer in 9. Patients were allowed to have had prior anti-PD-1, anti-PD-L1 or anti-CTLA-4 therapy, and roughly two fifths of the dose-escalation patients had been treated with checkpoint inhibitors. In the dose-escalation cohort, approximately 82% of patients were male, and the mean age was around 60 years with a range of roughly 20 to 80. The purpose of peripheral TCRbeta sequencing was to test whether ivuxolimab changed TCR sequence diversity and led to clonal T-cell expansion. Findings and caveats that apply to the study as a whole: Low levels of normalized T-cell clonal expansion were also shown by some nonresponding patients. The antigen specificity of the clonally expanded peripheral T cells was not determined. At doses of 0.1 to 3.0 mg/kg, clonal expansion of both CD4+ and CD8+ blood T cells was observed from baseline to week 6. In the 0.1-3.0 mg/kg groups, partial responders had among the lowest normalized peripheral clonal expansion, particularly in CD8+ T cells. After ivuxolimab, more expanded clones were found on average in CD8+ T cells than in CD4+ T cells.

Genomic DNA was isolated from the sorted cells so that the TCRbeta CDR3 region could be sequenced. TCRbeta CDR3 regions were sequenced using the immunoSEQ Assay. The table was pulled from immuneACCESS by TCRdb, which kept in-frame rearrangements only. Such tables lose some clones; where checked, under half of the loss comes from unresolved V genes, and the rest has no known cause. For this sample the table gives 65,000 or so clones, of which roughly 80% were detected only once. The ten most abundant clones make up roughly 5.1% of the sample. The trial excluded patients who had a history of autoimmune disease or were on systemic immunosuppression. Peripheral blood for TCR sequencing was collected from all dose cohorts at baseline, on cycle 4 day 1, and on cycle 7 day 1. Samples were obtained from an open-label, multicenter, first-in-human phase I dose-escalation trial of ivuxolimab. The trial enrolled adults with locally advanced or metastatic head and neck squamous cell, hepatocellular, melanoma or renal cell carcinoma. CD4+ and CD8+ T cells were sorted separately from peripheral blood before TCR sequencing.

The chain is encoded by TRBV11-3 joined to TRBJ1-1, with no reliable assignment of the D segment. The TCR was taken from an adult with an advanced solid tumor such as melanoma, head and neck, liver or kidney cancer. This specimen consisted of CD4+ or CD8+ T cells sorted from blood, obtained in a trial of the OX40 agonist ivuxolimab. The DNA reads TGTGCCAGCAGCTTAGAACAGAACACTGAAGCTTTCTTT. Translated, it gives CASSLEQNTEAFF.